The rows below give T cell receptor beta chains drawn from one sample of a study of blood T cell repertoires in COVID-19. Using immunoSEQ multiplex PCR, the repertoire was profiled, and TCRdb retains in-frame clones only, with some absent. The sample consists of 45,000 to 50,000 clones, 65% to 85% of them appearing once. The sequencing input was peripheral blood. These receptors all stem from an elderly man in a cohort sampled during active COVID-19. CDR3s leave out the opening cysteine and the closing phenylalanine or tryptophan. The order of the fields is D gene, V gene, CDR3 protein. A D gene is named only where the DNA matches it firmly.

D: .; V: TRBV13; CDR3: ASSSLGGPNEKLF
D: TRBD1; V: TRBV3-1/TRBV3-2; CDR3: ASSQVGTGGAGGGYT
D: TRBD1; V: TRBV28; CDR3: ASSDRGFSEAF
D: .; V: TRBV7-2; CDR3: ASSQNGGSNTGELF
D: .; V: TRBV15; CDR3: ATSRGVQGTYEQY
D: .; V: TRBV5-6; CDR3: ASSREFDEQY
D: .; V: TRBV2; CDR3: ASGFTGREQY
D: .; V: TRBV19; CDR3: ASSMGQGMQPQH
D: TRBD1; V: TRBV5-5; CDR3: ASSRTGGRTGANVLT
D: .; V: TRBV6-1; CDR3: ASSEAWTVNYGYT
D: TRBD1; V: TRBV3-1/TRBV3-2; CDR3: ASSQGRGKGYT
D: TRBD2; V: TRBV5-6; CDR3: ASNAGTRQETQY
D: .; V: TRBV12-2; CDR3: ASRFSQTQY
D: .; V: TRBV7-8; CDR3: ASSPSSWAGEQY
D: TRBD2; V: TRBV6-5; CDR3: ASFSSGRSEETQY
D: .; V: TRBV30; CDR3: AWSMGGGATEAF
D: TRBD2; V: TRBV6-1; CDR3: ASSEAGRASWNEQF
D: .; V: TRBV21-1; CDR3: ASSSTGGRNEQF
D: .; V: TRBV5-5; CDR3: ASSLSTYEQY
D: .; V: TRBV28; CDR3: ASSLPAGAKNIQY
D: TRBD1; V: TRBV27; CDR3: ASSSNSYATGGSGYT
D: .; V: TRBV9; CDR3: ASSSESGGNTIY
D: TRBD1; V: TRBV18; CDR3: ASSPGDSPNEKLF
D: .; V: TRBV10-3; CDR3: AIAGLREPYEQY
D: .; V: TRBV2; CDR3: ASSSQVFREKLF
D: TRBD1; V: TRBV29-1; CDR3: SVRDRGSNEKLF
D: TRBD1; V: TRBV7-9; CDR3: ASSPRGGQQNTEAF
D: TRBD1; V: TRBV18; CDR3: ASSPKGQGFYNEQF
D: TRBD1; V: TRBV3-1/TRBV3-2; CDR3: ASSPSLGGPGYTEAF
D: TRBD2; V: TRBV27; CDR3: ASSLSPGGGGYTGELF
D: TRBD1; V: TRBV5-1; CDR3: ASTGTGVNTGELF
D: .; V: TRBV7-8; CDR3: ASSLAGDQPQH
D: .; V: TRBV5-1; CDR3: ASSQEQGEAF
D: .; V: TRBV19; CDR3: ASSMGDKRYGYT
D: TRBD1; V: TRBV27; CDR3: ASSPRQGRHEQY
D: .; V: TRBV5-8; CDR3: ASSRPPGTLLKDTQY
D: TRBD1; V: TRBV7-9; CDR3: ASSLGQGSEKLF
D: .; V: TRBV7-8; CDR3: ASSLVEVSAPGEKLF
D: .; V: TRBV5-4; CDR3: ASSPGTGNYGYT
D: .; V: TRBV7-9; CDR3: ASTRVGRSGNTIY
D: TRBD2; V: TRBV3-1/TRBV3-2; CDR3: ASSQASGSYEQY
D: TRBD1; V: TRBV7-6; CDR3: ASSLSAGTGIGANVLT
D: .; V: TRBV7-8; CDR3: ASQGSLIGTGELF
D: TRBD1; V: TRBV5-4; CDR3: ASSPQTGRSYNEQF